This entry concerns a single T cell receptor (beta chain). cDNA libraries for TRB were generated by 5' RACE incorporating UMI labels. TCRdb reanalyzed the 5' RACE reads and collapses them to one entry per CDR3 protein, without DNA. The sample totals 100,000 to 150,000 distinct CDR3 sequences. This specimen comes from a study of CXCR3-negative and CXCR3-positive naive CD8 T cells. A CD45RO-CCR7+CD27+CD95- phenotype identified naive CD8+ T cells. This CDR3 comprises 16 residues. Germline CDR1 SQVTM, CDR2 ANQGSEA. This sequence was found in a human donor in good health. Some clones in this sample may be carry-over from other donors' samples. Sequenced input: naive CXCR3- CD8+ T cells from blood. As for subset: CD45RO-CCR7+CD27+CD95- naive CD8+ T cells lacking CXCR3 (TNR3-). The V and J genes are TRBV29-1 and TRBJ1-2. The CDR3 is CSVEDRNRPYNYGYTF.